This T cell receptor beta chain originates from a study of blood T cell repertoires in COVID-19. Overall study context: Researchers got acute and convalescent COVID-19 samples from the United States, Italy and Spain. T cells, B-cell-depleted T cells, or PBMCs supplied cDNA or gDNA.

Per germline, CDR1 MDHEN and CDR2 SYDVKM. The V gene lost 5 bases and the J gene lost 4 bases, with 11 bases spanning the gap. This CDR3 has 13 amino acids. Original handling: By means of reference gene primer amplification, nucleated cell counts were estimated. Produced via immunoSEQ multiplex PCR; TCRdb's table is partial and in-frame only. That table furnishes V, J and clone size, whereas the DNA furnished D and trimming. The profile shows approximately 380,000 clones, around 84% of them singletons. A note on this clone: The sample holds other DNA sequences that translate to the same CDR3.

Source material: peripheral blood. The rearrangement links TRBV28 to TRBJ1-1, with D possibly being TRBD1 (6 bases). The TCR comes from a woman under 30 with acute or convalescent COVID-19. CDR3 nucleotide sequence: TGTGCCAGCAGTCCAAGGGGGGGCACTGAAGCTTTCTTT. Amino acids: CASSPRGGTEAFF.